The TCR beta chain under discussion was sequenced for a study of blood T cell repertoires in COVID-19. Study as a whole: The samples span acute and convalescent COVID-19 from the United States, Italy and Spain.

This CDR3 is 14 amino acids long. V was clipped by 2 bases and J by 2 bases, with 9 bases between them. CDR1 and CDR2 (germline): MNHEY, SVGAGI. As handled by the study authors: Reference gene primer amplification in the assay estimated nucleated cell counts. Sequencing used immunoSEQ multiplex PCR; TCRdb keeps in-frame clones, though not all of them. D and trimming were read from the DNA, whereas the V and J calls and clone size are those reported in that table. The sample carries 70,000 to 90,000 clones, roughly 90% recorded once. Cohort allocation depended upon clinical history that participants reported.

The sequencing input was PBMCs or T cells enriched from blood (not recorded which). The source is a woman aged 50 to 60 with acute COVID-19. The chain combines TRBV6-5 with TRBJ1-2, with D perhaps matching TRBD1 (6 bases). CDR3 residues: CASSYVDRNYGYTF. DNA of the CDR3: TGTGCCAGCAGTTACGTGGACAGAAACTATGGCTACACCTTC.